One sample yielded the 25 T cell receptor beta chains listed below, sequenced in a study of blood T cell repertoires in COVID-19. TCRdb keeps only in-frame clones here, not all; method: immunoSEQ multiplex PCR. The sample has a few hundred thousand clones; approximately 90% are singletons. The source material was PBMCs or T cells enriched from blood (not recorded which). The receptors derive from a young woman who had recovered from COVID-19.

The CDR3 nucleotides are TGTGCCAGCAGTTTGGTCAGTAACTATGGCTACACCTTC. Translating gives CASSLVSNYGYTF. V usage is TRBV6-5 and J usage is TRBJ1-2, with D hard to call. With 4 bases removed from V and 1 base from J, the gap between germline ends came to 7 bases. CDR3 size: 13 residues. The germline V gene has CDR1 MNHEY and CDR2 SVGAGI.

This sequence joins TRBV6-5 and TRBJ1-1, with D possibly matching TRBD1 (5 bases). The germline V and J ends were trimmed by 6 bases and 4 bases, with 18 bases remaining between them. This CDR3 has 15 amino acids. Germline V gives CDR1 MNHEY, CDR2 SVGAGI. The CDR3 loop is CASSRSGVQGTEAFF. As DNA, the CDR3 is TGTGCCAGCAGCCGATCGGGGGTTCAGGGCACTGAAGCTTTCTTT.

The chain employs TRBV7-3 and TRBJ2-3; TRBD2 agrees at 7 bases. After removal of 1 base from V and 2 bases from J, the junction contained 6 bases not matched to a gene. The CDR3 extends over 16 amino acids. Looked up from germline, CDR1 is SGHTA and CDR2 is FQGTGA. CDR3 protein: CASSLIGAGVTDTQYF. In DNA, the CDR3 is TGTGCCAGCAGCTTAATAGGGGCGGGGGTCACAGATACGCAGTATTTT.

The chain combines TRBV9 with TRBJ1-3; tentative D call: TRBD1 (6 bases). With 4 bases removed from V and 2 bases from J, the gap between germline ends came to 22 bases. The CDR3 is made up of 18 amino acids. Germline V CDR1 and CDR2: SGDLS, YYNGEE. Written as DNA, the CDR3 is TGTGCCAGCAGCCCCCGAAGGGGGGGGGCCGTAACTGGAAACACCATATATTTT. Amino acids: CASSPRRGGAVTGNTIYF.

The chain links TRBV5-5 to TRBJ2-3; TRBD1 aligns across 7 bases. CDR1 and CDR2 (germline): SGHKS, YYEKEE (reference sequence). CDR3 length: 14 residues. With 4 bases clipped from V and 5 bases from J, the junction kept 7 bases outside the gene matches. CDR3 DNA: TGTGCCAGCAGCCTAGACAGGGTTGGAGATACGCAGTATTTT. Its protein product is CASSLDRVGDTQYF.

The chain has TRBV28 and TRBJ2-2, with 8 bases that match TRBD1. The V gene's germline CDR1 is MDHEN and CDR2 SYDVKM. After removal of 5 bases from V and 2 bases from J, the junction contained 4 bases not matched to a gene. The CDR3 has 15 amino acids. CDR3 in DNA: TGTGCCAGCAGTCTGGGACAGGTTAACACCGGGGAGCTGTTTTTT. Amino acid sequence: CASSLGQVNTGELFF.

The chain couples TRBV3-1 (or the pseudogene TRBV3-2) to TRBJ2-7; a possible D gene is TRBD1 (5 bases). V shed 1 base and J shed 7 bases, with 17 bases lying between them. Germline values: CDR1 LGHDT, CDR2 YNNKEL (reference sequence). This CDR3 is 15 amino acids long. CDR3 in amino acids: CASSQVAGNGLEQYF. The DNA of the CDR3 is TGTGCCAGCAGCCAAGTCGCAGGGAACGGCCTGGAGCAGTACTTC.

The rearrangement joins TRBV28 to TRBJ1-2; maybe TRBD1 (6 bases). Germline V gives CDR1 MDHEN, CDR2 SYDVKM. This CDR3 comprises 15 residues. The V end lost 3 bases, the J end lost 4 bases, and 15 bases lay between the germline ends. The chain's CDR3 is CASSFYSTGFYGYTF. The CDR3, as DNA: TGTGCCAGCAGTTTTTATTCAACAGGGTTCTATGGCTACACCTTC.

In its sample, this clone was seen once. The chain is built from TRBV28 and TRBJ1-5; TRBD1 might be the D (5 bases). CDR1 is MDHEN, CDR2 SYDVKM, per germline. Trimming cost V 3 bases and J 0 bases, with 12 bases left between them. The CDR3 is 16 residues long. The CDR3 DNA is TGTGCCAGCAGTTTCCCGGGGGTGTATAGCAATCAGCCCCAGCATTTT. It codes for CASSFPGVYSNQPQHF.

CDR3 in DNA: TGTGCCAGCAGTTACTCCAGCGGAAACTCCTACGAGCAGTACTTC. The encoded protein is CASSYSSGNSYEQYF. V is TRBV6-2 or TRBV6-3 and J is TRBJ2-7; maybe TRBD2 (5 bases). There are 15 residues in the CDR3. Germline CDR1 MNHEY, CDR2 SVGEGT. Trimming removed 0 bases at V and 0 bases at J, with 9 bases between.

The rearrangement joins TRBV30 to TRBJ2-7, with 8 bases that match TRBD2. Germline loops: CDR1 GTSNPN, CDR2 SVGIG (reference sequence). CDR3 size: 13 residues. V trimming: 2 bases; J trimming: 4 bases; junction bases outside the gene matches: 4. In DNA form, the CDR3 reads TGTGCCTGGAGTAGCGGGGGCCTTTACGAGCAGTACTTC. Its protein is CAWSSGGLYEQYF.

The chain employs TRBV12-5 and TRBJ2-7, with 7 nucleotides matching TRBD2. This CDR3 comprises 15 residues. Germline V gives CDR1 LGHNT, CDR2 FRNRAP. J was trimmed by 3 bases and V by 3 bases; bases with no gene match: 8. In DNA, the CDR3 is TGTGCTAGTGGTTTCTGGGGGTCTAGCGGCTACGAGCAGTACTTC. This translates into CASGFWGSSGYEQYF.

J is TRBJ1-2 and V is TRBV14; no firm D call. This CDR3 spans 13 amino acids. The V gene lost 4 bases and the J gene lost 4 bases, with 10 bases spanning the gap. The germline gives CDR1 SGHDN, CDR2 FVKESK. CDR3 DNA sequence: TGTGCCAGCAGCCCGTGGGCTACCTATGGCTACACCTTC. Its translation: CASSPWATYGYTF.

The CDR3 sequence: CASSRYRDSEAFF. CDR3 DNA sequence: TGTGCCAGCAGTCGTTACCGGGACAGTGAAGCTTTCTTT. The V gene is TRBV6-5, the J gene TRBJ1-1; 7 positions agree with TRBD1. Germline V CDR1 and CDR2: MNHEY, SVGAGI. CDR3 length equals 13 residues. The junction had 7 bases not matched to a gene; V was cut back by 5 bases and J by 7 bases.

This clone was counted between two and nine times. The chain uses TRBV4-3 and TRBJ2-2; D might be TRBD2 (5 bases). The CDR3 extends over 15 amino acids. The germline CDR1 and CDR2 sequences are LGHNA and YSLEER. Trimming stripped 4 bases from V and 2 bases from J, with 11 bases between. For the CDR3, the DNA is TGCGCCAGCAGCCCGCGACTACTCAACACCGGGGAGCTGTTTTTT. Amino acid sequence: CASSPRLLNTGELFF.

The CDR3 loop reads CASSRIRDRDMIYGYTF. The DNA for the CDR3 is TGTGCCAGCAGCCGTATACGGGACAGGGATATGATCTATGGCTACACCTTC. The chain links TRBV5-6 to TRBJ1-2; TRBD1 matches at 9 bases. The CDR3 runs 17 residues. The germline V gene encodes CDR1 SGHDT and CDR2 YYEEEE. V dropped 4 bases and J dropped 4; count of bases not matched to a gene: 14.

The chain combines TRBV6-6 with TRBJ1-4; maybe TRBD1 (5 bases). This CDR3 comprises 15 residues. V was shortened by 7 bases and J by 7 bases, with 19 bases between the two germline ends. Germline CDR1 and CDR2: MNHNY and SVGAGI (reference sequence). The CDR3 DNA reads TGTGCCAGCACTCCACTGAAGGGGCTCGGTGAAAAACTGTTTTTT. Translating gives CASTPLKGLGEKLFF.

The CDR3 region is CASSPGDYSGETQYF. Here the CDR3 DNA reads TGTGCCAGCAGCCCGGGGGACTATTCGGGAGAGACCCAGTACTTC. The V gene is TRBV7-9, the J gene TRBJ2-5; 7 positions match TRBD2. CDR1 and CDR2 from the germline V gene are SEHNR and FQNEAQ (reference sequence). The trim removed 5 bases at V and 4 bases at J, leaving 10 bases unmatched. The CDR3 contains 15 residues.

The chain combines TRBV21-1 with TRBJ2-3; the listed D gene, TRBD1, was not tested against the DNA. TRBV21-1 is deemed a pseudogene. CDR3 length: 17 amino acids. CDR3 protein: CASSPITRLLRADTQYF. The CDR3 DNA reads as TGTGCCAGCAGCCCCATTACGCGCCTCCTCAGGGCAGATACGCAGTATTTT.

The count of this clone is one. V is TRBV2 and J is TRBJ1-3, with TRBD1 identical over 7 bases. The germline V gene has CDR1 SNHLY and CDR2 FYNNEI. The CDR3 is 13 amino acids. Trimming at V came to 6 bases and at J to 2 bases, leaving 1 base not matched to a gene. CDR3 loop: CASRDRTGNTIYF. The CDR3 DNA sequence: TGTGCCAGCAGGGACAGGACTGGAAACACCATATATTTT.

This clone was found a few times. The chain carries TRBV5-6 and TRBJ1-4; TRBD1 might be the D (6 bases). This CDR3 region has 16 residues. Germline CDR1 and CDR2: SGHDT and YYEEEE. The V end lost 4 bases, the J end lost 7 bases, and 20 bases lay between the germline ends. The CDR3 coding sequence is TGTGCCAGCAGCCCCACTAACAGGAGGGGGGGTGAAAAACTGTTTTTT. Amino acids: CASSPTNRRGGEKLFF.

V is TRBV28 and J is TRBJ2-2, with 7 positions matching TRBD1. Trimming cost V 6 bases and J 0 bases; bases outside gene matches: 13. The CDR3 covers 18 residues. From germline, CDR1 is MDHEN and CDR2 SYDVKM. The CDR3 loop reads CASRTGRRVLTNTGELFF. In DNA form, the CDR3 reads TGTGCCAGCAGGACAGGGCGGCGGGTACTAACGAACACCGGGGAGCTGTTTTTT.

This chain links TRBV9 with TRBJ2-1; D uncertain. Trimming left V 1 base short and J 5 bases short, with 7 bases between. CDR3 length: 13 residues. In germline, CDR1 is SGDLS, CDR2 YYNGEE. DNA of the CDR3: TGTGCCAGCAGCGTAAAACAGAACAATGAGCAGTTCTTC. Translation gives CASSVKQNNEQFF.

The rearrangement joins TRBV6-2 or TRBV6-3 to TRBJ2-7, with a possible D match to TRBD2 (5 bases). Germline V lookup: CDR1 MNHEY, CDR2 SVGEGT. Between the trimmed V and J ends, which lost 5 bases and 0 bases, there was a span of 5 bases. The CDR3 has 12 amino acids. CDR3 in amino acids: CASSGLSYEQYF. CDR3 DNA: TGTGCCAGCAGTGGACTCTCCTACGAGCAGTACTTC.

The chain recombines TRBV15 with TRBJ2-7, with D possibly TRBD1 on 6 matching bases. Trimming cost V 4 bases and J 2 bases, with 12 bases left between them. The CDR3 is 14 amino acids. The germline V gene encodes CDR1 LNHNV and CDR2 YYDKDF (reference sequence). The CDR3 sequence: CATSTQGRTYEQYF. CDR3 bases: TGTGCCACCAGCACACAGGGAAGAACCTACGAGCAGTACTTC.